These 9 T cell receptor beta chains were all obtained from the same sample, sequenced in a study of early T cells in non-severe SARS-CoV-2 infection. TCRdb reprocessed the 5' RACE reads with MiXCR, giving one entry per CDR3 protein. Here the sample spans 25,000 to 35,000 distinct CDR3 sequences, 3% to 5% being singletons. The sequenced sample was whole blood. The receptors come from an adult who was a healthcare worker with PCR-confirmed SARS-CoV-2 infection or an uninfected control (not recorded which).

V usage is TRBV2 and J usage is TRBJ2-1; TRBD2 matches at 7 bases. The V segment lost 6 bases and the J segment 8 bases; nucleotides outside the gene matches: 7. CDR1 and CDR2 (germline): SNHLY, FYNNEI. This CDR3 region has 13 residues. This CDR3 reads CASSYGLVDEQFF. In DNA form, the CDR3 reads TGTGCCAGCAGCTACGGACTAGTCGATGAGCAGTTCTTC.

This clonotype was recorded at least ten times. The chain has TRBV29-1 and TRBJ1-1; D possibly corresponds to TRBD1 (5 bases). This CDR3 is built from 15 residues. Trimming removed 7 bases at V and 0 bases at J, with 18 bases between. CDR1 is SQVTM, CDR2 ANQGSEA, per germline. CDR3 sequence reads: CSAHPAGGVNTEAFF. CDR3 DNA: TGCAGCGCCCACCCAGCTGGGGGAGTGAACACTGAAGCTTTCTTT.

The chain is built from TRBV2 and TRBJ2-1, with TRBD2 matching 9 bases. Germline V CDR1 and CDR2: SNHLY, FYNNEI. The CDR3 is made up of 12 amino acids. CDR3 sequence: CAQPGLAQRQFF. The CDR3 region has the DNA TGTGCTCAGCCGGGACTAGCCCAGCGGCAGTTCTTC.

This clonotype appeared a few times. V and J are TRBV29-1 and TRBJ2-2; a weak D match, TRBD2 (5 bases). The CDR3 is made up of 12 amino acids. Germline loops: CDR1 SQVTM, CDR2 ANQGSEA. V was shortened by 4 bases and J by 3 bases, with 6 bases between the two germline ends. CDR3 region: CSVAGYTGELFF. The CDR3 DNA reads TGCAGCGTTGCGGGATACACCGGGGAGCTGTTTTTT.

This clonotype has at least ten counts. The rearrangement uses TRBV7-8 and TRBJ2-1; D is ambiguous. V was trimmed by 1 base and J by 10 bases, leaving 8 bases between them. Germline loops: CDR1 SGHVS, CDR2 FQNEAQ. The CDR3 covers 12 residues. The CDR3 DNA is TGTGCCAGCAGCTTAGGGGGTAGAGAGCAGTTCTTC. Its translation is CASSLGGREQFF.

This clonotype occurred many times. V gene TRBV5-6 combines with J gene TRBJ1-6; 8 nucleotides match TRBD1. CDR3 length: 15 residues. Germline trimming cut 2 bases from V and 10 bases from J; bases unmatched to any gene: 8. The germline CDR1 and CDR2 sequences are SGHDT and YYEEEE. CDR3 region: CASSFYRGGGSPLHF. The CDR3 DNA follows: TGTGCCAGCAGCTTCTACAGGGGGGGCGGCTCACCCCTCCACTTT.

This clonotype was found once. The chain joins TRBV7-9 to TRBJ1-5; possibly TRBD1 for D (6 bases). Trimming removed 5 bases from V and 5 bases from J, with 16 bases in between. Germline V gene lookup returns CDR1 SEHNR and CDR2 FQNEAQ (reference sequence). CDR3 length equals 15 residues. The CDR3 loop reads CASSRGGTSYQPQHF. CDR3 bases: TGTGCCAGCAGCCGTGGCGGGACATCCTATCAGCCCCAGCATTTT.

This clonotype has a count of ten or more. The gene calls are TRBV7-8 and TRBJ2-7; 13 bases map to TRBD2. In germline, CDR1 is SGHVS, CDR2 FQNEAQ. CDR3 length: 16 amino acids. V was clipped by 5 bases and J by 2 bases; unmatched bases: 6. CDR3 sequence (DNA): TGTGCCAGCAGCCAAGGACTAGCGGGAGTGACCTACGAGCAGTACTTC. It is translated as CASSQGLAGVTYEQYF.

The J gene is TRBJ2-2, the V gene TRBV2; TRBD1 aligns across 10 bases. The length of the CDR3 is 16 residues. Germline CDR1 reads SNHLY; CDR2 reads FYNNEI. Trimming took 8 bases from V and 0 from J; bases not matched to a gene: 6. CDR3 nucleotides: TGTGCCAGCGGACAGGGGGTAGAGGCGAACACCGGGGAGCTGTTTTTT. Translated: CASGQGVEANTGELFF.